This TCR beta chain was documented in a study of shared clonotypes between healthy human individuals (TCRdb year 2020). Regarding the complete study: The cohort included three men and a couple of women between 18 and 49 years of age. Per donor, three plates each were used for CD4 naive and CD4 memory, two for CD8 naive, and one for CD8 memory. Per donor, leukapheresis produced somewhere between about 0.94 and 9.5 billion PBMCs. To increase sequencing depth and limit assay-specific biases, different laboratories used diverse techniques to prepare libraries and sequence TCR repertoires. Blood TCR repertoires of 5 or 6 healthy adults were deeply sequenced to estimate repertoire size and the extent of clonotype sharing between individuals. General findings and caveats noted by the study authors: When several donors were compared, the shared fraction of clonotypes was roughly 4.8% for naive CD4, roughly 3.3% for naive CD8, 2% to 2.5% for memory CD4, and approximately 0.4% for memory CD8. Estimated clonotype richness was generally larger for naive than for memory subsets. Sampling was limited to blood, and TCR repertoires in tissue likely differ from TCR repertoires in blood. Rarefaction of sorted-subset datasets indicated incomplete sequencing despite the large sequencing depth. Because the study included only a small number of donors, the genetic and exposure-history diversity represented was limited. Compared with non-shared clonotypes, clonotypes shared by all four sorted-subset donors had higher generation probabilities. Pairwise subsampling led to the expectation that sequencing depth would affect the degree of clonotype sharing among donors.

V is cut by 1 base and J by 3 bases, and the space between the germline ends is 7 bases. The germline V gene provides CDR1 SNHLY and CDR2 FYNNEI. The CDR3 covers 13 residues, taking in both the cysteine and the phenylalanine. Only CDR3 DNA is held: 39 bases, read in frame from base 1. On this clone: Its antigen is not yet known. The sample holds no much larger clone one base away, and base qualities are not on file.

Donors were healthy HIV-negative adults with no recently reported acute infections or vaccinations. Only Caucasian adults living in Nashville, Tennessee, USA were represented among the donors. CD4+ T cells were enriched by magnetic negative selection; naive cells were then positively selected on CD45RA, and the negative fraction formed the memory subset. After blood collection by leukapheresis, PBMCs were isolated using Ficoll-Histopaque density gradient centrifugation and then cryopreserved in the vapor phase of liquid nitrogen. Analytical flow cytometry was used to check the purity and quantity of each magnetically sorted T cell population. Genomic DNA was isolated from each sorted fraction and quantified by UV absorbance on a Nanodrop 2000c. TCR CDR3 regions were amplified from genomic DNA by multiplex PCR using the deep immunoSEQ assay. Genomic DNA extracted from each cell subset was distributed evenly over all wells of several immunoSEQ 96-well plates, and each plate served as one replicate. For sorted subsets, 150 to 200 ng genomic DNA, equal to some 30,000 T cell genomes, was loaded into each replicate PCR. Purified libraries were measured with a Qubit 3.0 fluorometer, size-checked on a Bioanalyzer 2100, and measured again with the KAPA Library Quantification kit. A separate single-read 150-cycle Illumina NextSeq 550 flow cell was used to sequence each immunoSEQ 96-well plate. The original pipeline was this. Because the immunoSEQ output held only junctional sequences and lacked quality scores, the filtering could not match the filtering applied to full-length reads. To assign V/J genes and CDR3, sequences were annotated using PyIR, a Python wrapper for IgBLAST v1.9, with IMGT germline references. Reads with weak V/J assignments (E-value above 1e-6), missing CDR3, stop codons, out-of-frame junctions, or ambiguous translated residues were removed. V3J clonotypes were defined as sequences sharing an identical inferred V gene, J gene, and CDR3 amino acid sequence. To compute the percentage overlap between repertoires, the number of shared unique clonotypes was divided by the size of the smaller repertoire. Repertoire richness was assessed with RTK rarefaction, the Chao1 estimator, and Recon v2.1 estimates of unobserved clonotypes. OLGA was used to compute generation probabilities for all TCRbeta clonotypes that the gDNA method yielded from a few donors. In its TCRdb copy, this immuneACCESS table keeps in-frame sequences only and misses some clones. Where compared with another copy, unresolved V genes explain less than half of these, and the others have no known cause. The V and J calls and clone size come from that table; D and trimming were worked out from the DNA. The sample data list roughly 2 million clones, and 85% to 95% of these were observed just once. More than 0.1% of the sample belongs to the ten largest clones.

The rearrangement joined TRBV2 to TRBJ2-7; no D gene call is confident. The sample consisted of naive CD4+ T cells sorted from blood. In the paper's terms, the cell subset or site label means: CD45RA+ positively selected. The sequence was obtained from a man between 18 and 29 years old in good health. CDR3 sequence: CASSEGTSYEQYF. The DNA sequence is as follows: TGTGCCAGCAGTGAAGGGACGAGCTACGAGCAGTACTTC.